The rows below give T cell receptor beta chains drawn from one sample of a study of blood T cells in healthy people across ages. TCRdb reprocessed the 5' RACE reads with MiXCR, giving one entry per CDR3 protein. Of about 1,400,000 distinct CDR3 sequences listed, about 40% are singletons. Input material: blood. These receptors originate from a woman aged 18-35 years in good health. The CDR3 runs from the conserved cysteine through the conserved F or W. A D gene is named only where the DNA matches it firmly. A clone size is listed for some rows: how often the clone was seen (once, few, many), or a class if it is expanded.

d_gene,v_gene,abundance,j_gene,CDR3nt,CDR3aa
TRBD1,TRBV12-3/TRBV12-4,.,TRBJ2-7,TGTGCCAGCAGCCATACAGGGGGCTACCCAATACCCTACGAGCAGTACTTC,CASSHTGGYPIPYEQYF
TRBD1,TRBV29-1,.,TRBJ2-7,TGCAGCCCGCGGTCCGGGACAGGAACCTACGAGCAGTACTTC,CSPRSGTGTYEQYF
.,TRBV6-1,few,TRBJ1-1,TGTGCCAGCAGTGGATGGGGGGAGTCGGCTTTCTTT,CASSGWGESAFF
.,TRBV6-5,few,TRBJ2-1,TGTGCCAGCAGTTACCCGGACAATGAGCAGTTCTTC,CASSYPDNEQFF
.,TRBV7-2,.,TRBJ2-3,TGTGCCTGCAGCTTAGTCGCCGGAACGCAGTATTTT,CACSLVAGTQYF
.,TRBV4-1,.,TRBJ1-5,TGCGCCAGCAGCCAAGGGGTCTTCGGGACTTTCAATCAGCCCCAGCATTTT,CASSQGVFGTFNQPQHF
.,TRBV6-5,.,TRBJ2-7,TGTGCCAGCAGTACTGGTGCCGCCAACTTCAAATACGAGCAGTACTTC,CASSTGAANFKYEQYF
TRBD1,TRBV20-1,.,TRBJ2-7,TGCAGTGCTCCGGGACAGGGGGTGCGCGAGCAGTACTTC,CSAPGQGVREQYF
.,TRBV7-9,many,TRBJ2-7,TGTGCCAGCAGCTTAGCGGGGGGTAACGAGCAGTACTTC,CASSLAGGNEQYF
.,TRBV5-1,.,TRBJ1-1,TGCGCCAGCAGCGTGGTATCGTTAGGTGAAGCTTTCTTT,CASSVVSLGEAFF
.,TRBV10-3,.,TRBJ1-2,TGTGCCATCAGTGAGTCGGCGGCAGACTATGGCTACACCTTC,CAISESAADYGYTF
.,TRBV6-2/TRBV6-3,few,TRBJ2-7,TGTGCCAGCAGCCCCTCATCAAGGGCGAACGAGCAGTACTTC,CASSPSSRANEQYF
TRBD2,TRBV11-2,.,TRBJ2-1,TGTGCCAGCAGCGCACTAGCGGGAGCGCTCAATGAGCAGTTCTTC,CASSALAGALNEQFF
.,TRBV11-2,.,TRBJ2-7,TGTGCCAGCAACCGCGGGGTTGTGGAAGAGCAGTACTTC,CASNRGVVEEQYF
.,TRBV27,.,TRBJ2-2,TGTGCCAGCAGTCCAACCTGGACGGGGAACACCGGGGAGCTGTTTTTT,CASSPTWTGNTGELFF
.,TRBV6-1,.,TRBJ1-2,TGTGCCAGCAGCGTGGAGGTAGGAGGCTACACCTTC,CASSVEVGGYTF
.,TRBV4-2,few,TRBJ2-4,TGTGCCAGCAGCCAAGATAGGACGGCACTAGCCAAAAACATTCAGTACTTC,CASSQDRTALAKNIQYF
TRBD1,TRBV4-1,.,TRBJ1-5,TGCGCCAGCAGCCAAAGAGGTACCGAGACAGGGAATCAGCCCCAGCATTTT,CASSQRGTETGNQPQHF
.,TRBV4-2,.,TRBJ2-1,TGTGCCAGCAGCCAAAGCCGGGATGAGCAGTTCTTC,CASSQSRDEQFF
.,TRBV2,.,TRBJ2-1,TGTGCCAGCAGTGGGAGTGCCCGGGCCTACAATGAGCAGTTCTTC,CASSGSARAYNEQFF
.,TRBV6-8,few,TRBJ2-5,TGTGCCAGCTGTTGGACGGGCGTCCTAGAGACCCAGTACTTC,CASCWTGVLETQYF
.,TRBV20-1,few,TRBJ2-3,TGCAGTGCACCTAACATAGCGGAGCCCACAGATACGCAGTATTTT,CSAPNIAEPTDTQYF
.,TRBV12-3/TRBV12-4,.,TRBJ2-2,TGTGCCAGCAGTTTTATCGGGGAGCTGTTTTTT,CASSFIGELFF
.,TRBV19,.,TRBJ2-5,TGTGCCAGTAGCACCGGAGGGGTGTACCAAGAGACCCAGTACTTC,CASSTGGVYQETQYF
TRBD2,TRBV7-8,.,TRBJ2-7,TGTGCCAGCAGTCCCTTTGGGAGGGCCCTCTACGAGCAGTACTTC,CASSPFGRALYEQYF
TRBD1,TRBV6-5,.,TRBJ2-7,TGTGCCAGCATGCAGGGGGCCAACGAGCAGTACTTC,CASMQGANEQYF
.,TRBV7-2,.,TRBJ2-7,TGTGCCAGCAGCTTAGGGACGGGATCCCACTCCTACGAGCAGTACTTC,CASSLGTGSHSYEQYF
TRBD2,TRBV6-1,.,TRBJ2-1,TGTGCCAGCAGTGGTCCTAGCGGGAGCTCCCACAATGAGCAGTTCTTC,CASSGPSGSSHNEQFF
.,TRBV30,.,TRBJ1-2,TGTGCCTGGAGTATAGAACGGGGATATGGCTACACCTTC,CAWSIERGYGYTF
TRBD2,TRBV7-7,few,TRBJ2-1,TGTGCCAGCAGCTTACTCACTAGCGGGAGGGGAAGGGCCTACAATGAGCAGTTCTTC,CASSLLTSGRGRAYNEQFF
.,TRBV5-1,.,TRBJ2-1,TGCGCCAGCAGCCCGAGGGGGGGGAGTTCTTCCAATGAGCAGTTCTTC,CASSPRGGSSSNEQFF
.,TRBV2,few,TRBJ2-7,TGTGCCAGCAATAGGGACCCTAGCTCCTACGAGCAGTACTTC,CASNRDPSSYEQYF
TRBD1,TRBV9,.,TRBJ1-5,TGTGCCAGCAGCGGACCAGGGGGTTCGGAGACCCAGCATTTT,CASSGPGGSETQHF
.,TRBV5-3,.,TRBJ2-2,TGTGCCAGAAGCTTGGTTGCCAGGGGCTCCGATAGCGGGGAGCTGTTTTTT,CARSLVARGSDSGELFF
TRBD2,TRBV9,.,TRBJ2-7,TGTGCCAGCAGCGTAGGGGAGGGCCCCTACAATGAGCAGTACTTC,CASSVGEGPYNEQYF
.,TRBV7-9,.,TRBJ1-5,TGTGCCAGCACCCCGGAGGGGGATCAGCCCCAGCATTTT,CASTPEGDQPQHF
.,TRBV25-1,few,TRBJ1-2,TGTGCCAGCAGTGACTCGCGGAGAGACTATGGCTACACCTTC,CASSDSRRDYGYTF
.,TRBV30,.,TRBJ2-3,TGTGCCTGGAGTGTACACGGGGGCACAGATACGCAGTATTTT,CAWSVHGGTDTQYF
TRBD2,TRBV3-1,.,TRBJ2-1,TGTGCCAGCAGCCGGCGGGAGGCGGGAAATGAGCAGTTCTTC,CASSRREAGNEQFF
.,TRBV3-1,.,TRBJ1-2,TGTGCCAGCAGCCCGGGGATGGCTGGCTACACCTTC,CASSPGMAGYTF
.,TRBV14,.,TRBJ2-7,TGTGCCAGCAGCCAGGGGAGTTGGTACGAGCAGTACTTC,CASSQGSWYEQYF
.,TRBV14,.,TRBJ1-2,TGTGCCAGCAGCCAAGACAGTCGGAAGGGCTACACCTTC,CASSQDSRKGYTF